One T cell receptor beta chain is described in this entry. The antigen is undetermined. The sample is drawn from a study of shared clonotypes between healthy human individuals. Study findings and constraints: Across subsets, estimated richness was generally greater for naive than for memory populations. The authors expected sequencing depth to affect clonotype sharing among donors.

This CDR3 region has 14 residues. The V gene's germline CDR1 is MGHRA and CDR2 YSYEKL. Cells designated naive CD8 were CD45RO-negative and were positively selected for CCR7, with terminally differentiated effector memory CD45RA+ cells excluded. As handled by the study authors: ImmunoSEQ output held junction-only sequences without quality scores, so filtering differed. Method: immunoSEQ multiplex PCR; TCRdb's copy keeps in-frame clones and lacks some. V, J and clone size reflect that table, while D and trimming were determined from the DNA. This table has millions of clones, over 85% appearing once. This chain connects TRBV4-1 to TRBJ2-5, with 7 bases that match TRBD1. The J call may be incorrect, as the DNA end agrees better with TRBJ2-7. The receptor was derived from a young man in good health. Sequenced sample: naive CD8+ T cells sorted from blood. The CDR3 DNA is TGCGCCAGCAGCCAAGATGCGACAGGGATCGAGCAGTACTTC. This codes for CASSQDATGIEQYF.